A selection of T cell receptor beta chains follows, all from one sample in a study of cytomegalovirus exposure and HLA in healthy donors. The table came from immunoSEQ multiplex PCR; TCRdb's copy has only in-frame clones and leaves some out. Here the sample spans around 100,000 clones, 76% being singletons. The sample consisted of PBMCs. The receptors originated from a woman between 50 and 59 years old in good health and CMV-seropositive. The CDR3 runs from the conserved cysteine through the conserved F or W. A D gene is named only where the DNA matches it firmly. For some rows the clone size is stated as once, few or many, or as a class when expanded; others skip it.

V gene	D gene	clone size	J gene	CDR3 protein	CDR3 DNA
TRBV5-1	TRBD1	.	TRBJ2-3	CASSRGQGTDTQYF	TGCGCCAGCAGCCGCGGACAGGGGACAGATACGCAGTATTTT
TRBV7-3	TRBD1	few	TRBJ1-1	CASGDTGATEAFF	TGTGCCAGCGGCGACACAGGGGCCACTGAAGCTTTCTTT
TRBV5-8	.	.	TRBJ2-7	CASSLVFTREQYF	TGTGCCAGCAGCTTGGTTTTCACCCGCGAGCAGTACTTC
TRBV7-9	TRBD1	.	TRBJ2-7	CASSLDRGQDEQYF	TGTGCCAGCAGTCTTGACAGGGGACAGGACGAGCAGTACTTC
TRBV5-1	TRBD1	.	TRBJ1-2	CASSPIWGTVDGYTF	TGCGCCAGCAGCCCCATTTGGGGGACAGTGGATGGCTACACCTTC
TRBV7-9	.	once	TRBJ1-2	CASSLANIGYTF	TGTGCCAGCAGCTTAGCGAACATCGGCTACACCTTC
TRBV6-1	TRBD1	.	TRBJ1-4	CASSSIDRVNEKLFF	TGTGCCAGCAGTAGCATCGACAGGGTCAATGAAAAACTGTTTTTT
TRBV7-2	.	once	TRBJ2-3	CASSFPGTDTQYF	TGTGCCAGCAGCTTCCCAGGGACAGATACGCAGTATTTT
TRBV4-1	TRBD2	.	TRBJ2-1	CASSQDPGTSGNNEQFF	TGCGCCAGCAGCCAAGACCCCGGGACTAGCGGAAACAATGAGCAGTTCTTC
TRBV5-1	.	few	TRBJ2-3	CASTFGGSGTDTQYF	TGCGCCAGCACCTTCGGGGGTTCGGGTACAGATACGCAGTATTTT